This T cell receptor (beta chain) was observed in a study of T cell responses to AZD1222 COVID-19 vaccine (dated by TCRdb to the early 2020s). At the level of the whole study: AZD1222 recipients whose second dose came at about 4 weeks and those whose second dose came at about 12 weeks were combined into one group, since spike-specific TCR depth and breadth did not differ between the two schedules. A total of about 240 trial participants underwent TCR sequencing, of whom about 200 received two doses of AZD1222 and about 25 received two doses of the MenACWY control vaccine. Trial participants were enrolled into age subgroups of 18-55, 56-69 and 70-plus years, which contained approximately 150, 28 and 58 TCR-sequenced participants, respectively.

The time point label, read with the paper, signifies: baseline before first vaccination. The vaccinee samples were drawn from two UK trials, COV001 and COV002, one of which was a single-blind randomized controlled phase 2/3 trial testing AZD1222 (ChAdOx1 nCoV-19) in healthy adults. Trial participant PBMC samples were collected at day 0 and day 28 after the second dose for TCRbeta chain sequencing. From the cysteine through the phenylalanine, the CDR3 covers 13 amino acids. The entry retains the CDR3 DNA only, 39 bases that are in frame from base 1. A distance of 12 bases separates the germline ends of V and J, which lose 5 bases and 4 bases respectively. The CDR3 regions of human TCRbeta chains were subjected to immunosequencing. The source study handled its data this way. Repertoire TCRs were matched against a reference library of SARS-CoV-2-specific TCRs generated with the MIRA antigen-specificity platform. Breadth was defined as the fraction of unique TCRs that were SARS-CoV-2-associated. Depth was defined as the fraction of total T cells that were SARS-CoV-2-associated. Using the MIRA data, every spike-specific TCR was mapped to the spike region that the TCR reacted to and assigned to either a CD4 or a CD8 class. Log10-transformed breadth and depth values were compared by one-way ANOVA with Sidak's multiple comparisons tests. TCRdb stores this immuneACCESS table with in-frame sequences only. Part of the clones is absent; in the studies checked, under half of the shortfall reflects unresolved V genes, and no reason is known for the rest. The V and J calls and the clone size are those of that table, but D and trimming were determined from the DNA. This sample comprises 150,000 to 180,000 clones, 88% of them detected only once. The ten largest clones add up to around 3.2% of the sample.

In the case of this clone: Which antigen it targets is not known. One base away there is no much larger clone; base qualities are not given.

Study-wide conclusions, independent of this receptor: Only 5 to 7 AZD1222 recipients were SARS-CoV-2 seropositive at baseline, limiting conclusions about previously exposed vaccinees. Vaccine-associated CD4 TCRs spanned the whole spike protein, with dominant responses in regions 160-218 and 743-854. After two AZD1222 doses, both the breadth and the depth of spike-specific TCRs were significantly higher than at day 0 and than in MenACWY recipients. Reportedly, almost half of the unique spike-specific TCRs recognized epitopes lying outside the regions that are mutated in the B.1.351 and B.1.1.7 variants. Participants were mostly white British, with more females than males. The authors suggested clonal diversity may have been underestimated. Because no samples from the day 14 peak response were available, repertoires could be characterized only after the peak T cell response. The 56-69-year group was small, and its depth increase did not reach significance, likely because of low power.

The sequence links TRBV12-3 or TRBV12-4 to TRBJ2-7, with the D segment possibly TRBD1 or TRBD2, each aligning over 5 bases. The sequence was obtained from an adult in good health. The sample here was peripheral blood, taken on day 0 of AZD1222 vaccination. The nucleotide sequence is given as TGTGCCAGCAGTGTACTAGGGGTGTACGAGCAGTACTTC. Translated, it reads CASSVLGVYEQYF.